This T cell receptor beta chain was sequenced during a study of blood T cell repertoires in COVID-19. Looking at the study overall: Samples came from the United States, Italy and Spain, spanning acute and convalescent COVID-19.

Germline values: CDR1 LGHNA, CDR2 YNFKEQ. The CDR3 is 16 amino acids. J lost 2 bases, V lost 2 bases, and 6 bases had no gene match. Ages ranged from about 18 to 89 years, with residence in under 25 US areas. Assignments of participants to cohorts depended upon their own reported clinical history. Some clones are missing from TCRdb's copy, which holds only in-frame ones; the method was immunoSEQ multiplex PCR. The data hold 150,000 to 200,000 clones, with about 88% observed a single time. The TCR originated in a woman aged 40 to 50 with acute COVID-19. Sequenced material: PBMCs or T cells enriched from blood (not recorded which). The chain is built from TRBV4-2 and TRBJ2-7; 10 bases align to TRBD2. CDR3 nucleotide sequence: TGTGCCAGCAGCCAAACAGGACTAGCGGTAACCTACGAGCAGTACTTC. Translation: CASSQTGLAVTYEQYF.